This T cell receptor beta chain originates from a study of blood T cell repertoires in COVID-19. Whole-study context: Spain, Italy and the United States supplied samples that represented acute and convalescent COVID-19. Sample material is recorded as cDNA or gDNA derived from T cells, B-cell-depleted T cells, or PBMCs.

Authors' processing steps: Reference gene primer amplification gave estimated nucleated cell counts. Measured with immunoSEQ multiplex PCR; TCRdb has only the in-frame clones, and not every one. Clone size and V and J calls were adopted from that table, with D and trimming inferred from the DNA. The repertoire holds about 87,000 clones, 87% seen once, with 7% to 9% in the top ten. This CDR3 is 16 amino acids long. The V end lost 3 bases, the J end lost 0 bases, and 12 bases lay between the germline ends. CDR1 is SGHDN and CDR2 is FVKESK in the germline V gene. The chain is built from TRBV14 and TRBJ2-1, with D maybe TRBD2 (5 bases). The source of this sequence is a human donor with acute or convalescent COVID-19. The donor label of this sample is uncertain. The sequenced sample consisted of peripheral blood. The CDR3 loop is CASSQTGLLSYNEQFF. CDR3 nucleotide sequence: TGTGCCAGCAGCCAGACGGGGTTACTCTCCTACAATGAGCAGTTCTTC.